The 25 T cell receptor beta chains below all came from one sample that was sequenced in a study of Graves' ophthalmopathy and Graves' hyperthyroidism. Amplification targeted the TCR beta CDR3 regions, with RNA transcripts as the source material. The library came from an HTBI-primed first-round RT-PCR and a second-round multiplex PCR. TCRdb reanalysed the multiplex PCR reads using MiXCR and keeps one entry per CDR3 protein. The sample has more than 550,000 distinct CDR3 sequences; about two fifths are singletons. Sequenced input: peripheral blood. All receptors come from an adult man with Graves' ophthalmopathy.

This clonotype was seen at least ten times. The DNA for the CDR3 is TGTGCCATCAGTGAGCCCGCTGGGCAGGGCAGAAATGGCTACACCTTC. The encoded protein is CAISEPAGQGRNGYTF. This chain connects TRBV10-3 to TRBJ1-2; tentative D call: TRBD1 (5 bases). The germline gives CDR1 ENHRY, CDR2 SYGVKD. The V end was cut by 2 bases, the J end by 6 bases, with 19 bases between. The CDR3 loop spans 16 amino acids.

This clonotype appeared a single time. This rearrangement joins TRBV9 to TRBJ2-5; 8 nucleotides line up with TRBD2. TRBJ2-1 matches the DNA end more closely, so the J call is doubtful. The V gene's germline CDR1 is SGDLS and CDR2 YYNGEE. The length of the CDR3 is 15 residues. CDR3: CASSGSGSSYNEQFF. CDR3 DNA sequence: TGTGCCAGCAGCGGCAGCGGGAGCTCCTACAATGAGCAGTTCTTC.

This chain uses TRBV20-1 with TRBJ2-7; TRBD1 might be the D (5 bases). The germline V and J ends were trimmed by 0 bases and 5 bases, with 8 bases remaining between them. This CDR3 has 12 amino acids. The germline V gene encodes CDR1 DFQATT and CDR2 SNEGSKA (reference sequence). The CDR3 spells CSARDLGHEQYF. DNA of the CDR3: TGCAGTGCTAGAGATCTGGGGCACGAGCAGTACTTC.

The chain is built from TRBV7-9 and TRBJ2-6; no definite D call. This CDR3 region has 10 residues. Trimming removed 1 base from V and 15 bases from J, with 4 bases in between. Germline-derived CDR1 and CDR2 are SEHNR and FQNEAQ (reference sequence). The CDR3 DNA reads as TGTGCCAGCAGCTTAGAGGACCTGACTTTC. Translating it yields CASSLEDLTF.

This clonotype was counted ten times or more. This rearrangement joins TRBV24-1 to TRBJ2-7, with D tentatively TRBD1 or TRBD2 (5 bases each). Per germline, CDR1 KGHDR and CDR2 SFDVKD. Trimming left V 4 bases short and J 2 bases short, with 17 bases between. This CDR3 is 16 amino acids long. This CDR3 reads CATSDRGREGAYEQYF. DNA for the CDR3: TGTGCCACCAGTGACCGAGGACGGGAAGGGGCCTACGAGCAGTACTTC.

The chain carries TRBV7-9 and TRBJ2-2, with 8 bases identical to TRBD2. The CDR3 is 17 residues long. CDR1 is SEHNR and CDR2 is FQNEAQ in the germline V gene (reference sequence). The V gene end was trimmed by 2 bases and the J gene end by 2 bases; junction bases not matched to a gene: 7. CDR3 protein: CASSLYTSGGNTGELFF. CDR3 in DNA: TGTGCCAGCAGCTTATACACAAGCGGGGGCAACACCGGGGAGCTGTTTTTT.

This chain connects TRBV10-3 to TRBJ2-7; 8 bases align to TRBD1. In germline, CDR1 is ENHRY, CDR2 SYGVKD. The length of the CDR3 is 13 residues. V was pared by 6 bases and J by 5 bases, with 6 bases of the junction left unmatched. CDR3 bases: TGTGCCATCAGGGACAGGGACGCCCACGAGCAGTACTTC. Protein sequence: CAIRDRDAHEQYF.

The count of this clonotype is one. This rearrangement joins TRBV12-3 or TRBV12-4 to TRBJ2-2, with TRBD2 identical over 14 bases. The ends lost 5 bases at V and 5 bases at J; junction bases unmatched: 10. There are 18 residues in the CDR3. CDR3 amino acids: CASSGGGTSGRGTGELFF. The DNA for the CDR3 is TGTGCCAGCAGTGGGGGGGGGACTAGCGGGAGAGGTACCGGGGAGCTGTTTTTT.

This chain joins TRBV5-5 and TRBJ1-6; D remains unclear. V was clipped by 2 bases and J by 4 bases, with 7 bases between them. Germline-derived CDR1 and CDR2 are SGHKS and YYEKEE (reference sequence). The CDR3 spans 14 residues. The CDR3 here is CASSLKGYNSPLHF. CDR3 nucleotide sequence: TGTGCCAGCAGCTTAAAAGGGTATAATTCACCCCTCCACTTT. The variable domain in full, completed from reference TRBV5-5 and TRBJ1-6, reads DAGVTQSPTHLIKTRGQQVTLRCSPISGHKSVSWYQQVLGQGPQFIFQYYEKEERGRGNFPDRFSARQFPNYSSELNVNALLLGDSALYLCASSLKGYNSPLHFGNGTRLTVT.

This chain joins TRBV3-1 and TRBJ1-5; D unclear. The length of the CDR3 is 16 residues. V lost 1 base and J lost 0, with 10 bases in between. Per germline, CDR1 LGHDT and CDR2 YNNKEL (reference sequence). The CDR3 region is CASSQGIGNSNQPQHF. For the CDR3, the DNA is TGTGCCAGCAGCCAAGGGATAGGTAATAGCAATCAGCCCCAGCATTTT. Variable domain in full (rest from reference TRBV3-1 and TRBJ1-5): DTAVSQTPKYLVTQMGNDKSIKCEQNLGHDTMYWYKQDSKKFLKIMFSYNNKELIINETVPNRFSPKSPDKAHLNLHINSLELGDSAVYFCASSQGIGNSNQPQHFGDGTRLSIL.

With respect to this clonotype: In this CDR3 the conserved last residue, phenylalanine or tryptophan, is missing, so a read error is likely. This CDR3 is CASTNRRGTYEQYL. Written as DNA, the CDR3 is TGCGCCAGCACGAACAGGAGGGGTACCTACGAGCAGTACTTA. V is TRBV5-1 and J is TRBJ2-7; maybe TRBD2 (6 bases). The V end lost 6 bases, the J end lost 2 bases, and 15 bases lay between the germline ends. Germline CDR1 SGHRS, CDR2 YFSETQ. The CDR3 is 14 amino acids.

The chain recombines TRBV15 with TRBJ1-1; 9 bases match TRBD1. The J segment lost 1 base and the V segment lost 3 bases, leaving 6 bases of the junction unmatched. The length of the CDR3 is 16 residues. CDR1 and CDR2 from the germline V gene are LNHNV and YYDKDF (reference sequence). CDR3 DNA: TGTGCCACCAGCAGTGCCCCGGGACAGGGGAACACTGAAGCTTTCTTT. Its protein product is CATSSAPGQGNTEAFF.

The J gene is TRBJ1-2, the V gene TRBV6-6; a weak D match, TRBD1 (5 bases). The ends were cut back, 6 bases at V and 4 bases at J, with 9 bases in the middle. Germline values: CDR1 MNHNY, CDR2 SVGAGI (reference sequence). This CDR3 spans 12 amino acids. The DNA for the CDR3 is TGTGCCAGCAGGGGACCTTTCTATGGCTACACCTTC. It translates to CASRGPFYGYTF.

There are a few counts of this clonotype. The rearrangement joins TRBV25-1 to TRBJ2-7; 13 bases line up with TRBD2. This CDR3 region has 15 residues. V shed 8 bases and J 1 base; nucleotides not matched to a gene: 5. Germline V lookup: CDR1 MGHDK, CDR2 SYGVNS. The CDR3 region is CASRTSGSSSYEQYF. DNA of the CDR3: TGTGCCAGCCGGACTAGCGGGAGTAGTTCCTACGAGCAGTACTTC.

This clonotype occurred many times. The chain employs TRBV25-1 and TRBJ2-7; D remains ambiguous. Between the trimmed V and J ends, which lost 4 bases and 1 base, there was a span of 11 bases. There are 14 residues in the CDR3. Germline assignment: CDR1 MGHDK and CDR2 SYGVNS. In DNA, the CDR3 is TGTGCCAGCAGTGGAGAGGACCCGTCCTACGAGCAGTACTTC. This encodes CASSGEDPSYEQYF.

The chain has TRBV6-6 and TRBJ1-2, with TRBD1 matching over 8 bases. CDR3 length: 14 amino acids. Germline CDR1 is MNHNY and CDR2 is SVGAGI (reference sequence). V dropped 6 bases and J dropped 3; count of bases not matched to a gene: 6. For the CDR3, the DNA is TGTGCCAGCAGATCCAGGACAGGGCACTATGGCTACACCTTC. It translates to CASRSRTGHYGYTF.

There are a few counts of this clonotype. The chain is built from TRBV5-8 and TRBJ2-7; the D is unclear. Germline V gives CDR1 SGHTS, CDR2 YDEGEE. Trimming stripped 1 base from V and 6 bases from J, with 5 bases between. This CDR3 has 11 residues. CDR3 region: CASSLFSEQYF. DNA of the CDR3: TGTGCCAGCAGCTTGTTCTCCGAGCAGTACTTC.

In its sample, this clonotype was seen many times. The chain joins TRBV10-3 to TRBJ1-3; 8 nucleotides align to TRBD1. Germline-derived CDR1 and CDR2 are ENHRY and SYGVKD. The CDR3 loop spans 14 amino acids. After removal of 10 bases from V and 4 bases from J, the junction contained 9 bases not matched to a gene. DNA for the CDR3: TGTGCCAGCAGCTACAGGGGGTCAGGAAACACCATATATTTT. Translation gives CASSYRGSGNTIYF.

The table lists this clonotype with many counts. The V gene is TRBV10-3, the J gene TRBJ1-4, with D unclear. Deletions cut 5 bases from V and 8 bases from J, with 9 bases between. The CDR3 extends over 12 amino acids. Germline V gives CDR1 ENHRY, CDR2 SYGVKD. CDR3: CAISIIGEKLFF. The CDR3, as DNA: TGTGCCATCAGTATTATAGGGGAAAAACTGTTTTTT.

This chain links TRBV9 with TRBJ2-5; perhaps D is TRBD1 or TRBD2 (5 bases each). Germline lookup yields CDR1 SGDLS and CDR2 YYNGEE. The CDR3 has 14 residues. Trimming left V 5 bases short and J 2 bases short, with 13 bases between. CDR3 sequence reads: CASSSGGDQETQYF. The DNA for the CDR3 is TGTGCCAGCAGTAGTGGGGGAGATCAAGAGACCCAGTACTTC. Combining the CDR3 with reference TRBV9 and TRBJ2-5 gives the whole variable domain DSGVTQTPKHLITATGQRVTLRCSPRSGDLSVYWYQQSLDQGLQFLIQYYNGEERAKGNILERFSAQQFPDLHSELNLSSLELGDSALYFCASSSGGDQETQYFGPGTRLLVL.

This rearrangement joins TRBV30 to TRBJ2-5; no firm D call. V was shortened by 2 bases and J by 7 bases, with 5 bases between the two germline ends. Germline CDR1 is GTSNPN and CDR2 is SVGIG (reference sequence). There are 10 residues in the CDR3. CDR3 amino acids: CAWSLGTQYF. CDR3 bases: TGTGCCTGGAGTCTGGGGACCCAGTACTTC.

Ten or more counts support this clonotype. The V call is TRBV2, the J call TRBJ2-5, with TRBD1 as a possible D gene (5 bases). Germline V lookup: CDR1 SNHLY, CDR2 FYNNEI. The CDR3 spans 12 residues. V shed 6 bases and J shed 5 bases, with 10 bases lying between them. This chain's CDR3 is CASSDSSETQYF. For the CDR3, the DNA is TGTGCCAGCAGCGACAGCTCGGAGACCCAGTACTTC.

This clonotype has only one observation. This rearrangement joins TRBV10-3 to TRBJ2-3; TRBD2 agrees at 13 bases. V lost 6 bases and J lost 4; bases outside the gene matches: 4. Germline V CDR1 and CDR2: ENHRY, SYGVKD. The CDR3 is 15 amino acids. The CDR3 DNA is TGTGCCATCAGCTCAACTAGCGGGGGGGCAGATACGCAGTATTTT. Amino acids: CAISSTSGGADTQYF.

The rearrangement links TRBV7-2 to TRBJ1-2; TRBD1 agrees at 9 bases. The germline CDR1 and CDR2 sequences are SGHTA and FQGNSA. V lost 5 bases to trimming and J lost 4 bases; unmatched junction nucleotides: 8. The CDR3 covers 15 residues. The CDR3 region has the DNA TGTGCCAGCAGCCACCCGGGACAGGGTTCCTATGGCTACACCTTC. Amino acids: CASSHPGQGSYGYTF.

At least ten counts were recorded for this clonotype. The V call is TRBV19, the J call TRBJ1-5, with D unclear. Between the trimmed V and J ends, which lost 5 bases and 2 bases, there was a span of 7 bases. The CDR3 has 13 residues. Germline CDR1 is LNHDA and CDR2 is SQIVND (reference sequence). The CDR3 DNA sequence: TGTGCCAGTAGTGGGGTCCGCAATCAGCCCCAGCATTTT. Amino acids: CASSGVRNQPQHF.